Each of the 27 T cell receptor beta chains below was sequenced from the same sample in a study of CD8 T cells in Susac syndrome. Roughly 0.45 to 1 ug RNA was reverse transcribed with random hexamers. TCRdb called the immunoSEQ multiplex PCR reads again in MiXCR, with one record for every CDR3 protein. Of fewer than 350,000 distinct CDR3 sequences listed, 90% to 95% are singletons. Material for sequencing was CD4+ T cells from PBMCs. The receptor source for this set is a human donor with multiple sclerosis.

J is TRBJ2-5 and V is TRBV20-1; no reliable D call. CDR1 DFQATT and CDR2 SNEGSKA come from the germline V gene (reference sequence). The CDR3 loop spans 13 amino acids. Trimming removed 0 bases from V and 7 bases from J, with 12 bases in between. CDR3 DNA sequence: TGCAGTGCTAGAGATCCCGGGTCTGGGACCCAGTACTTC. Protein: CSARDPGSGTQYF.

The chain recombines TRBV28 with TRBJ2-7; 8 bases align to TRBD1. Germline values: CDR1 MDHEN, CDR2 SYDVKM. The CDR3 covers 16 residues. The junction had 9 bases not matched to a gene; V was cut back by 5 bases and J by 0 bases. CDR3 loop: CASSTLRGRSSYEQYF. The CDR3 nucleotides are TGTGCCAGCAGTACCCTCAGGGGGCGAAGCTCCTACGAGCAGTACTTC.

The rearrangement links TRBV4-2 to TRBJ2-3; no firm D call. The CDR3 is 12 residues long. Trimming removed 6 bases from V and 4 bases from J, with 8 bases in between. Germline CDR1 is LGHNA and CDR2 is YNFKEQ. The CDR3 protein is CASRGMADTQYF. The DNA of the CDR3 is TGTGCCAGCAGGGGCATGGCAGATACGCAGTATTTT.

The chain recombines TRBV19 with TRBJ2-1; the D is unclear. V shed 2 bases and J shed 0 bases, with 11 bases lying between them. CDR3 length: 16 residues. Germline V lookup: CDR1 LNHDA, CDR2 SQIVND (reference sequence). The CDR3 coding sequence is TGTGCCAGTAGTATATCCGAGAGTAGCTCCTACAATGAGCAGTTCTTC. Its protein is CASSISESSSYNEQFF.

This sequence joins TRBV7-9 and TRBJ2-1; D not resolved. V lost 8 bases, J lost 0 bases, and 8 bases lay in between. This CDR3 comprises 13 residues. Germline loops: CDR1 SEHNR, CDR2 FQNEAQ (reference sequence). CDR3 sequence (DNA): TGTGCCAGCTTGCTAGGCTCCTACAATGAGCAGTTCTTC. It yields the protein CASLLGSYNEQFF.

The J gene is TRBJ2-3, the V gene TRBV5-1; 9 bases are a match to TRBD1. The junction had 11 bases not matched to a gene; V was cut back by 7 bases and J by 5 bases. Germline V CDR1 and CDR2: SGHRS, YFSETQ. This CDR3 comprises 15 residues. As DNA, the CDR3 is TGCGCCAGCTCGAGATGGACAGGGGTCAAAGATACGCAGTATTTT. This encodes CASSRWTGVKDTQYF.

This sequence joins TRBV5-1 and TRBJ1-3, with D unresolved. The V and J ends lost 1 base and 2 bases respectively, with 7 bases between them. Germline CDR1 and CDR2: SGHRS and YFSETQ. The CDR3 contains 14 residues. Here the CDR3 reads CASSLMPAGNTIYF. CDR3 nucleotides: TGCGCCAGCAGCTTGATGCCGGCTGGAAACACCATATATTTT.

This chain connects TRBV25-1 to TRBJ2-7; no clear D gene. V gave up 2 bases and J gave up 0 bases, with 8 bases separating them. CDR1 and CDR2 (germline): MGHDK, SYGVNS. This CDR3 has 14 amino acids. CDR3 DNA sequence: TGTGCCAGCAGTGAAGACAATATCTCCTACGAGCAGTACTTC. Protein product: CASSEDNISYEQYF.

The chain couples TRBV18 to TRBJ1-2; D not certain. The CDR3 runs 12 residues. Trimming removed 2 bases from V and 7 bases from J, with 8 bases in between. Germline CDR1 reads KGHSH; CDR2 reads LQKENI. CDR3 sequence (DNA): TGTGCCAGCTCACCATCAGGTAGTGGCTACACCTTC. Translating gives CASSPSGSGYTF.

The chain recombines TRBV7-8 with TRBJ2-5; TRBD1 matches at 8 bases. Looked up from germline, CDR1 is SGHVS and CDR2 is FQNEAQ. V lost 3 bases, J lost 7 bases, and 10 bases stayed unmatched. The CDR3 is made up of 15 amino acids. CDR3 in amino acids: CASSFEGRGLGTQYF. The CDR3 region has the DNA TGTGCCAGCAGCTTCGAGGGCAGGGGGCTTGGGACCCAGTACTTC.

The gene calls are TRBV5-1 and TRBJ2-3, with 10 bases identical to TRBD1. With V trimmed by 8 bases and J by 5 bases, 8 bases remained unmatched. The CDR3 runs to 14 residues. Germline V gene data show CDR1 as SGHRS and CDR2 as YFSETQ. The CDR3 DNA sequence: TGCGCCAGTAAGACAGGGGGCCCCGGAGATACGCAGTATTTT. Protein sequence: CASKTGGPGDTQYF. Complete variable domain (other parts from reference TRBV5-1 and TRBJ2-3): KAGVTQTPRYLIKTRGQQVTLSCSPISGHRSVSWYQQTPGQGLQFLFEYFSETQRNKGNFPGRFSGRQFSNSRSEMNVSTLELGDSALYLCASKTGGPGDTQYFGPGTRLTVL.

The CDR3 bases are TGTGCCAGCTCACCTCACCCTCTGGGGGGAGGTGGGGGCAATGAGCAGTTCTTC. Its protein is CASSPHPLGGGGGNEQFF. The J gene is TRBJ2-1, the V gene TRBV18; D may be TRBD2 (6 bases). V lost 3 bases and J 6 bases, leaving 24 bases between the germline ends. CDR3 length equals 18 residues. The germline V gene has CDR1 KGHSH and CDR2 LQKENI.

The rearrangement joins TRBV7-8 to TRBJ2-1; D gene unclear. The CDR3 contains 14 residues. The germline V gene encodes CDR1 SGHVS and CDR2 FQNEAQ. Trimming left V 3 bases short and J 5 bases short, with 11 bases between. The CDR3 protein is CASSFRLKNNEQFF. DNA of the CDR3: TGTGCCAGCAGCTTCCGACTGAAGAACAATGAGCAGTTCTTC.

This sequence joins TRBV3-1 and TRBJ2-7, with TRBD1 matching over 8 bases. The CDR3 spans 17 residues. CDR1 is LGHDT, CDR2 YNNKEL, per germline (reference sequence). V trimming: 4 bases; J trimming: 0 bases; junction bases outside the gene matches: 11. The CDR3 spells CASSRGTGTGLSYEQYF. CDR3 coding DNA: TGTGCCAGCAGCCGGGGTACCGGGACAGGCCTCTCCTACGAGCAGTACTTC.

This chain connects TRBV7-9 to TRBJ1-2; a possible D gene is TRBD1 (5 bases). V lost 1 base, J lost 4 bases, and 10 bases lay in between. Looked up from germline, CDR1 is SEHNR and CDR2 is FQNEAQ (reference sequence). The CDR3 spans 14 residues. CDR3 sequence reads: CASSLGSGAYGYTF. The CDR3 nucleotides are TGTGCCAGCAGCTTAGGTTCTGGGGCCTATGGCTACACCTTC. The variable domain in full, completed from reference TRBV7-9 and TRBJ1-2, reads DTGVSQNPRHKITKRGQNVTFRCDPISEHNRLYWYRQTLGQGPEFLTYFQNEAQLEKSRLLSDRFSAERPKGSFSTLEIQRTEQGDSAMYLCASSLGSGAYGYTFGSGTRLTVV.

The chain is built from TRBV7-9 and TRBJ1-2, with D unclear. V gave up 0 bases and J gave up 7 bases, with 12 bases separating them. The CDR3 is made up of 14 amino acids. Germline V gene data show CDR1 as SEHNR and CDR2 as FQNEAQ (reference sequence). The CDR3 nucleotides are TGTGCCAGCAGCTTAGCGTCGGAAACCTCTGGCTACACCTTC. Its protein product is CASSLASETSGYTF.

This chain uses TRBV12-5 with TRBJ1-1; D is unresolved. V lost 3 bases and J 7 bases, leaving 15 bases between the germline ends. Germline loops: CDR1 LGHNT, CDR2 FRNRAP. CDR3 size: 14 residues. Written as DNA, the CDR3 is TGTGCTAGTGGTTTAGTCACTTACAAGGGTGAAGCTTTCTTT. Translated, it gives CASGLVTYKGEAFF.

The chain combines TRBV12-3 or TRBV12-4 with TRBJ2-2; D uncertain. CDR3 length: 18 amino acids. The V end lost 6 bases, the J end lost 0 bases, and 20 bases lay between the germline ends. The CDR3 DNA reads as TGTGCCAGCAGACCCCAGGTTTATCGATCCCCGAACACCGGGGAGCTGTTTTTT. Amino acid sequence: CASRPQVYRSPNTGELFF.

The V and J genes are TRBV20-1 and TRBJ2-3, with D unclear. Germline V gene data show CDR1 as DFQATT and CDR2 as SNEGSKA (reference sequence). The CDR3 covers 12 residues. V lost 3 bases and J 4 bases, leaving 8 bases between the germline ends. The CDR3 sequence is CSASRVADTQYF. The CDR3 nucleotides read TGCAGTGCTAGTAGGGTTGCAGATACGCAGTATTTT.

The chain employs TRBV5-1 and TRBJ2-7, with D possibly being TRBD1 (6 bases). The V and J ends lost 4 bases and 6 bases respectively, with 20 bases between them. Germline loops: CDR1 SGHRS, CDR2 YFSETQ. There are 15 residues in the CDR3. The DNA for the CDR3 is TGCGCCAGCAGCCCCATGGACAGTAGGTTCGGCGAGCAGTACTTC. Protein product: CASSPMDSRFGEQYF.

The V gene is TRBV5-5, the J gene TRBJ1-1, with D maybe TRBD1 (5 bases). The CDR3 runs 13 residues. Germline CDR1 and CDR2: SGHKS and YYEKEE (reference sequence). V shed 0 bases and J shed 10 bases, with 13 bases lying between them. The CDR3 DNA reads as TGTGCCAGCAGCTTGGCCGGGACGGCGGTAGCTTTCTTT. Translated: CASSLAGTAVAFF. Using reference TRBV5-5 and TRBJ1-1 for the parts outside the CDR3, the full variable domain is DAGVTQSPTHLIKTRGQQVTLRCSPISGHKSVSWYQQVLGQGPQFIFQYYEKEERGRGNFPDRFSARQFPNYSSELNVNALLLGDSALYLCASSLAGTAVAFFGQGTRLTVV.

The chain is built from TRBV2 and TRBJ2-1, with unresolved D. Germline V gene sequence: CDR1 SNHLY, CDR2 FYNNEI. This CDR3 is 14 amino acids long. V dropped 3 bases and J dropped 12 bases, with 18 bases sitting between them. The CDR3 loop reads CASSDRPFNYGQFF. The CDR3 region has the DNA TGTGCCAGCAGTGACCGCCCCTTCAACTATGGGCAGTTCTTC.

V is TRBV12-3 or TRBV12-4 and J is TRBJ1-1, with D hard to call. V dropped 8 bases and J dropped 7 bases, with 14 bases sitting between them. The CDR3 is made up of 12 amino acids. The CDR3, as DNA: TGTGCCAGCGGAAGACCTAACCTTGAAGCTTTCTTT. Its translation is CASGRPNLEAFF.

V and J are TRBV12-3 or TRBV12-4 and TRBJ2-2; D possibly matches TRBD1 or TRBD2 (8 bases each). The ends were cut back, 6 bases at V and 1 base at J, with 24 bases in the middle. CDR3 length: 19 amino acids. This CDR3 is CASRDPGGGGPWNTGELFF. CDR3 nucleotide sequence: TGTGCCAGCAGGGATCCAGGGGGCGGGGGGCCCTGGAACACCGGGGAGCTGTTTTTT.

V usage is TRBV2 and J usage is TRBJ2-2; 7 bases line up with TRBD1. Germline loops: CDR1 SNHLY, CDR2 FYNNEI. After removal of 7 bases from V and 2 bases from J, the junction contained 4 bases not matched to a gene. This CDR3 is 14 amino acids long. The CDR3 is CASKGQINTGELFF. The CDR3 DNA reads TGTGCCAGCAAGGGACAGATTAACACCGGGGAGCTGTTTTTT.

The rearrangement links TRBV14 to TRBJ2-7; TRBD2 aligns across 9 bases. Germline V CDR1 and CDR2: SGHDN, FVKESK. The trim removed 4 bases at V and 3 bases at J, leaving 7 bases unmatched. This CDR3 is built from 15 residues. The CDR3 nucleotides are TGTGCCAGCAGCCCTCGGGGGACTAGCAACTACGAGCAGTACTTC. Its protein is CASSPRGTSNYEQYF.

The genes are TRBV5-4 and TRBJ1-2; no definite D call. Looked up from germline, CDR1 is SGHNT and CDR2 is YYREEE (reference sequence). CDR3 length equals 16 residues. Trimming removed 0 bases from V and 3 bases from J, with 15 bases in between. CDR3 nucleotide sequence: TGTGCCAGCAGCTTGGGAAAACGCGGTCGCGACTATGGCTACACCTTC. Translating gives CASSLGKRGRDYGYTF.